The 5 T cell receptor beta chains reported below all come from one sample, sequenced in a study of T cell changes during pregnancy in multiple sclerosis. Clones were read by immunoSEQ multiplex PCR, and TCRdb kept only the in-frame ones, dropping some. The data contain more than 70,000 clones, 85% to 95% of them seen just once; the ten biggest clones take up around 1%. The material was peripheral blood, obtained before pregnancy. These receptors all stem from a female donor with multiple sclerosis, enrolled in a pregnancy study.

The CDR3 loop reads CASSERQGQETQYF. CDR3 in DNA: TGTGCCAGCAGTGAACGCCAGGGACAAGAGACCCAGTACTTC. The rearrangement joins TRBV2 to TRBJ2-5; D may be TRBD1 (5 bases). The CDR3 is made up of 14 amino acids. The germline gives CDR1 SNHLY, CDR2 FYNNEI. The V end lost 2 bases, the J end lost 2 bases, and 9 bases lay between the germline ends.

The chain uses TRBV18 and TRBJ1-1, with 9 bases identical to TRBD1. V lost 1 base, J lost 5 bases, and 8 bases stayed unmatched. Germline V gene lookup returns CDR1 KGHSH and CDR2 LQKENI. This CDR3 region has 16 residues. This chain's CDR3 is CASSPRLDRGGTEAFF. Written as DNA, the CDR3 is TGTGCCAGCTCACCACGGTTGGACAGGGGAGGGACTGAAGCTTTCTTT.

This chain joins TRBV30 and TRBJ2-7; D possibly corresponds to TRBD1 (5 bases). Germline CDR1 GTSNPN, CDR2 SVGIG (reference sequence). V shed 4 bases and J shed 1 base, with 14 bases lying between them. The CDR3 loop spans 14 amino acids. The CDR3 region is CAWKVTGSSYEQYF. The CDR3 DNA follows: TGTGCCTGGAAGGTTACAGGATCGTCCTACGAGCAGTACTTC.

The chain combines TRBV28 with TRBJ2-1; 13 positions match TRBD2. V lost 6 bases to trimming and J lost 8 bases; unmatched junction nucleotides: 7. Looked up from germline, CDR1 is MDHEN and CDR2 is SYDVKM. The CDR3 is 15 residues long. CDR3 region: CASSPGTSGNYEQFF. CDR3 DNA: TGTGCCAGCAGCCCCGGGACTAGCGGGAACTATGAGCAGTTCTTC.

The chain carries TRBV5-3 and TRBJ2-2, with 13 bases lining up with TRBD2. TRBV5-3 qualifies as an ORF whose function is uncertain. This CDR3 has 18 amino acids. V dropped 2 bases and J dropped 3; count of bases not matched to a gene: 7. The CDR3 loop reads CARSFTSGRVGDTGELFF. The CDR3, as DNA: TGTGCCAGAAGCTTTACTAGCGGGAGGGTTGGCGACACCGGGGAGCTGTTTTTT.